This T cell receptor (beta chain) was profiled in a study of T cell responses to AZD1222 COVID-19 vaccine. Study results and caveats: A mostly white British donor set with more females was recruited, and clonal diversity was possibly underestimated. With dominance at 160-218 and 743-854, vaccine-associated CD4 TCRs spanned spike. Only 5 to 7 AZD1222 recipients were seropositive at baseline.

Notes on this clone: The antigen is unknown.

Profiling relied on immunoSEQ multiplex PCR, and the TCRdb table lists in-frame clones only, not all of them. In the table there are about 170,000 clones, about 90% of which are singletons. Germline V gene data show CDR1 as SGDLS and CDR2 as YYNGEE. There are 15 residues in the CDR3. Trimming pared 0 bases from V and 7 bases from J, leaving 14 bases between. The TCR sequence derives from an adult who received the MenACWY meningococcal vaccine as a control. V gene TRBV9 combines with J gene TRBJ1-5, with D possibly being TRBD1 (6 bases). The source was peripheral blood, collected 28 days after the second dose of the MenACWY control vaccine. CDR3 residues: CASSVGSGGGQPQHF. DNA for the CDR3: TGTGCCAGCAGCGTAGGTTCGGGGGGCGGACAGCCCCAGCATTTT. The full variable domain, its missing parts supplied by reference TRBV9 and TRBJ1-5, is DSGVTQTPKHLITATGQRVTLRCSPRSGDLSVYWYQQSLDQGLQFLIQYYNGEERAKGNILERFSAQQFPDLHSELNLSSLELGDSALYFCASSVGSGGGQPQHFGDGTRLSIL.